This section outlines one T cell receptor (beta chain) sequence together with its context. The source of the sample is a study of T cell changes during pregnancy in multiple sclerosis. Libraries were prepared by immunoSEQ multiplex PCR; TCRdb keeps only in-frame clonotypes and omits some of them. The sample has 130,000 or so clones; about 93% are singletons. Germline CDR1 SGHNT, CDR2 YENEEA. V was shortened by 5 bases and J by 2 bases, with 13 bases between the two germline ends. The CDR3 covers 14 residues. The starting material was peripheral blood, obtained before pregnancy. J is TRBJ2-7 and V is TRBV11-3; possible D gene TRBD1, 8 bases. The source of this sequence is a female donor with multiple sclerosis, enrolled in a pregnancy study. CDR3 residues: CASSHRGGAYEQYF. Here the CDR3 DNA reads TGTGCCAGCAGCCACAGGGGGGGAGCCTACGAGCAGTACTTC. The complete variable domain, with remaining parts taken from reference TRBV11-3 and TRBJ2-7, reads EAGVVQSPRYKIIEKKQPVAFWCNPISGHNTLYWYLQNLGQGPELLIRYENEEAVDDSQLPKDRFSAERLKGVDSTLKIQPAELGDSAVYLCASSHRGGAYEQYFGPGTRLTVT.